These 4 T cell receptor beta chains originate from one sample sequenced in a study of T cell responses to AZD1222 COVID-19 vaccine. Only in-frame clones appear in the TCRdb table, and some are missing; sequencing was by immunoSEQ multiplex PCR. Among 100,000 to 150,000 clones listed, around 83% were seen once. Material: peripheral blood, obtained 28 days after the second AZD1222 dose. The receptor set was obtained from an adult who received the AZD1222 COVID-19 vaccine.

The chain combines TRBV3-1 (or the pseudogene TRBV3-2) with TRBJ1-2; 7 nucleotides line up with TRBD1. The CDR3 totals 17 residues. CDR1 and CDR2 (germline): LGHDT, YNNKEL (reference sequence). V lost 3 bases, J lost 2 bases, and 12 bases stayed unmatched. In DNA form, the CDR3 reads TGTGCCAGCAGCCATATCCCAACCCCGACAGGGAACTATGGCTACACCTTC. Translating gives CASSHIPTPTGNYGYTF.

The gene calls are TRBV6-6 and TRBJ2-7, with no clear D. Trimming pared 4 bases from V and 5 bases from J, leaving 21 bases between. The V gene's germline CDR1 is MNHNY and CDR2 SVGAGI (reference sequence). This CDR3 is built from 16 residues. The CDR3 loop is CASSWTYSSLVHEQYF. The CDR3 nucleotides read TGTGCCAGCAGTTGGACGTACTCGAGCCTGGTCCACGAGCAGTACTTC.

A few counts support this clone. V and J are TRBV3-1 (or the pseudogene TRBV3-2) and TRBJ1-5; D might be TRBD1 (5 bases). V was pared by 1 base and J by 7 bases, with 11 bases between. The CDR3 has 14 residues. CDR1 is LGHDT and CDR2 is YNNKEL in the germline V gene (reference sequence). CDR3 sequence: CASSQGSRDQPQHF. The CDR3 DNA reads TGTGCCAGCAGCCAAGGGTCTAGGGACCAGCCCCAGCATTTT.

The J gene is TRBJ1-1, the V gene TRBV2, with D hard to call. There are 13 residues in the CDR3. The germline gives CDR1 SNHLY, CDR2 FYNNEI. Trimming took 3 bases from V and 3 from J, leaving 8 bases between them. DNA for the CDR3: TGTGCCAGCAGTGACCTGAGGGACACTGAAGCTTTCTTT. Its translation is CASSDLRDTEAFF.